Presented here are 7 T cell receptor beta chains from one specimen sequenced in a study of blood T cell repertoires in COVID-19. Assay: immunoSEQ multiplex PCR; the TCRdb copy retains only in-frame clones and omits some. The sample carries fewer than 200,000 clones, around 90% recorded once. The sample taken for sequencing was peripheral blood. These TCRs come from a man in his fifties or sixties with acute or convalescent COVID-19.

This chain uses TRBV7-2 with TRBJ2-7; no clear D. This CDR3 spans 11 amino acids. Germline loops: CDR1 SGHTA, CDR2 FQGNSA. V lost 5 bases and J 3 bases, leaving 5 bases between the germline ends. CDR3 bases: TGTGCCAGCAGCATCGGCTACGAGCAGTACTTC. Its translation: CASSIGYEQYF.

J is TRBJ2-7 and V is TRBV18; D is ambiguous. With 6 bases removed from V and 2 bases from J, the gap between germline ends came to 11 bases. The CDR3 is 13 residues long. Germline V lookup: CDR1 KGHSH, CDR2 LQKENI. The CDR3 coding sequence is TGTGCCAGCTCCTCCCTAAGTCCCTACGAGCAGTACTTC. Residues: CASSSLSPYEQYF.

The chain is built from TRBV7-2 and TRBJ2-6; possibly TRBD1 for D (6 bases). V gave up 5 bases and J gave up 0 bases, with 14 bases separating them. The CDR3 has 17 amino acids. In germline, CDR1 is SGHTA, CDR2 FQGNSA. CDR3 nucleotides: TGTGCCAGCAGCGGGCCGGGACATGGCTCTGGGGCCAACGTCCTGACTTTC. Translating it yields CASSGPGHGSGANVLTF.

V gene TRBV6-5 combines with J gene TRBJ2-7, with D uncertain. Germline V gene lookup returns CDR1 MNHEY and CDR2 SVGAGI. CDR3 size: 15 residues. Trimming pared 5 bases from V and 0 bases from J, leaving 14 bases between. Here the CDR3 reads CASSPEALGSYEQYF. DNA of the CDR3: TGTGCCAGCAGTCCAGAGGCGCTCGGCTCCTACGAGCAGTACTTC.

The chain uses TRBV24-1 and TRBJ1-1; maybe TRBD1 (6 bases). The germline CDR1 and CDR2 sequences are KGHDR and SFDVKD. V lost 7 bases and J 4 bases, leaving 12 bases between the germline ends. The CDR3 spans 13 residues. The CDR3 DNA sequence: TGTGCCACCAGGGGGATAGGGGGCACTGAAGCTTTCTTT. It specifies CATRGIGGTEAFF.

CDR3 coding DNA: TGTGCCAGCAGTTACAGGGGCTCTGGAAACACCATATATTTT. Translated: CASSYRGSGNTIYF. V usage is TRBV6-5 and J usage is TRBJ1-3; D is possibly TRBD1 (5 bases). The CDR3 length is 14 residues. CDR1 is MNHEY and CDR2 is SVGAGI in the germline V gene. Trimming stripped 2 bases from V and 0 bases from J, with 5 bases between.

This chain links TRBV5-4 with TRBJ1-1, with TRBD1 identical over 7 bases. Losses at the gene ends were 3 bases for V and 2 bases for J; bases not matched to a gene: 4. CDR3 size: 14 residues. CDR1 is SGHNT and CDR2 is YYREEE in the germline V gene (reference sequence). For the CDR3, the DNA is TGTGCCAGCAGCTGGGGACAGATCAACACTGAAGCTTTCTTT. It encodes CASSWGQINTEAFF.